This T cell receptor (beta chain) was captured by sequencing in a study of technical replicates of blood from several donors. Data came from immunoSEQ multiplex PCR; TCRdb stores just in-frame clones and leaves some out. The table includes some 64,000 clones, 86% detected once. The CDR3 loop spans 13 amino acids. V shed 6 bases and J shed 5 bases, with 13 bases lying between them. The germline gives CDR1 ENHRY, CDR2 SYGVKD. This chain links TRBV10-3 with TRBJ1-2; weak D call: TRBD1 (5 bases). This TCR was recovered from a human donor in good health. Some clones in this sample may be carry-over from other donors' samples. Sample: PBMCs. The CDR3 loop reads CAISSSRGYGYTF. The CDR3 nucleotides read TGTGCCATCAGCTCGTCTAGGGGTTATGGCTACACCTTC.